This note documents a single TCR beta chain sequence. The antigen is undetermined. Measured with immunoSEQ multiplex PCR; TCRdb has only the in-frame clones, and not every one. Here the sample spans about 94,000 clones, approximately 95% being singletons. These data originate in a study of siplizumab effects on memory and regulatory T cells. Germline CDR1 and CDR2: ENHRY and SYGVKD. Between the trimmed V and J ends, which lost 4 bases and 4 bases, there was a span of 8 bases. The CDR3 contains 13 residues. Overall study results and limits: The alloresponse seemed to draw substantially on naive T cells, which appeared more diverse than memory cells. Proliferating clones, CD4+ or CD8+, lacked an assignable naive or memory phenotype in roughly 75-95% of cases. Suppressive activity of Tregs proliferating in siplizumab cultures remained unconfirmed. In the presence of siplizumab, alloreactive sequences traceable to unstimulated CD4+ memory cells were significantly reduced.

V gene TRBV10-3 combines with J gene TRBJ1-5; unclear D gene. The receptor comes from a human donor in good health. The sample consisted of non-Treg CD4+ T cells sorted from blood. The CDR3 coding sequence is TGTGCCATCAGTGGTGTCGGAAATCAGCCCCAGCATTTT. This translates into CAISGVGNQPQHF.